The sequence of this T cell receptor beta chain was determined in a study of blood T cell repertoires in COVID-19. Study as a whole: Acute and convalescent COVID-19 specimens originated in the United States, Italy and Spain.

J was trimmed by 3 bases and V by 5 bases; bases with no gene match: 7. CDR3 length: 15 amino acids. Germline V CDR1 and CDR2: SGHNT, YYREEE (reference sequence). In the authors' workflow: Using reference gene primer amplification, nucleated cell counts were estimated. The assay was immunoSEQ multiplex PCR, and TCRdb's table has in-frame clones only and misses some. Clonal size and the V and J genes are those of that table, whereas D and trimming came from the DNA. Of about 47,000 clones listed, around 90% are singletons. The receptor's source is a man aged 45-65 years with active COVID-19. The V gene is TRBV5-4, the J gene TRBJ2-3; 9 bases line up with TRBD2. The sample taken for sequencing was peripheral blood. This CDR3 reads CASRSGTSTTDTQYF. For the CDR3, the DNA is TGTGCCAGCAGGTCCGGGACTAGCACAACAGATACGCAGTATTTT.